The clone carrying this TCR beta chain was picked up a small number of times. TCRdb's table, derived via immunoSEQ multiplex PCR, lists solely in-frame clones and lacks some. Among over 200,000 clones listed, 80% were seen once. The CDR3 contains 14 residues. With 3 bases removed from V and 1 base from J, the gap between germline ends came to 9 bases. CDR1 is SGHTA and CDR2 is FQGTGA in the germline V gene. This entry is derived from a study of blood T cell repertoires in COVID-19. The overall study: Sources were T cells, B-cell-depleted T cells, or PBMCs; the material itself was cDNA or gDNA.

This chain connects TRBV7-3 to TRBJ1-1, with D uncertain. Sequencing was carried out using peripheral blood. The source is a human donor in a cohort sampled during active COVID-19. The DNA of the CDR3 is TGTGCCAGCAGCTTGAACAGCTGGAACACTGAAGCTTTCTTT. Translated, it gives CASSLNSWNTEAFF.